A single sample is the source of the 10 T cell receptor beta chains below, sequenced in a study of neurological immune-mediated disorders. TCRdb reprocessed the 5' RACE reads via MiXCR and lists one record per CDR3 protein. Of around 65,000 distinct CDR3 sequences listed, roughly 4.9% are singletons. Sequences were obtained from PBMCs. The receptors derive from a human donor with multiple sclerosis. The donor label of this sample is uncertain.

This clonotype showed up many times. The chain uses TRBV6-6 and TRBJ2-3, with no clear D. Trimming cost V 1 base and J 6 bases, with 8 bases left between them. The CDR3 runs 13 residues. Germline values: CDR1 MNHNY, CDR2 SVGAGI (reference sequence). As DNA, the CDR3 is TGTGCCAGCAGTTACTTGGTCGCCGATACGCAGTATTTT. Protein: CASSYLVADTQYF.

This clonotype was recorded many times. V usage is TRBV5-1 and J usage is TRBJ2-7; D possibly corresponds to TRBD1 (5 bases). The CDR3 is 14 residues long. The V end was cut by 1 base, the J end by 0 bases, with 8 bases between. Germline lookup yields CDR1 SGHRS and CDR2 YFSETQ. The CDR3 region has the DNA TGCGCCAGCAGCTTGCAGGGAACCTCCTACGAGCAGTACTTC. Protein sequence: CASSLQGTSYEQYF.

This clonotype was recorded at least ten times. The rearrangement uses TRBV5-1 and TRBJ2-1; D perhaps matches TRBD2 (5 bases). The germline CDR1 and CDR2 sequences are SGHRS and YFSETQ. This CDR3 has 17 residues. Trimming stripped 5 bases from V and 6 bases from J, with 24 bases between. The CDR3 DNA follows: TGCGCCAGCAGTCGAGGACCGATTCGAGCCGGAGGCAATGAGCAGTTCTTC. Protein: CASSRGPIRAGGNEQFF.

The table lists this clonotype with many counts. The chain has TRBV10-3 and TRBJ1-1; no reliable D call. The CDR3 has 11 amino acids. The germline gives CDR1 ENHRY, CDR2 SYGVKD. Trimming took 4 bases from V and 12 from J, leaving 12 bases between them. CDR3 protein: CAISVGQQTFF. The CDR3 DNA follows: TGTGCCATCAGTGTAGGGCAGCAGACTTTCTTT.

In its sample, this clonotype was seen many times. CDR3 sequence: CASSWGLGSGELFF. CDR3 bases: TGCGCCAGCAGCTGGGGACTTGGATCCGGGGAGCTGTTTTTT. The chain carries TRBV5-1 and TRBJ2-2, with a tentative D call TRBD2 (6 bases). This CDR3 has 14 amino acids. CDR1 is SGHRS and CDR2 is YFSETQ in the germline V gene. Deletions cut 3 bases from V and 6 bases from J, with 12 bases between.

This clonotype was recorded at least ten times. The chain recombines TRBV5-1 with TRBJ2-7, with D possibly TRBD1 on 6 matching bases. The ends were cut back, 7 bases at V and 4 bases at J, with 18 bases in the middle. CDR3 length: 14 amino acids. Germline V gene sequence: CDR1 SGHRS, CDR2 YFSETQ. The CDR3 spells CASSDRFDGYEQYF. The CDR3 coding sequence is TGCGCCAGCTCAGACAGGTTTGATGGTTACGAGCAGTACTTC.

This clonotype appeared many times. V is TRBV2 and J is TRBJ1-4; no firm D call. Germline V lookup: CDR1 SNHLY, CDR2 FYNNEI. V shed 6 bases and J shed 8 bases, with 10 bases lying between them. This CDR3 has 12 residues. DNA for the CDR3: TGTGCCAGCAGATCATGGAGGGAAAAACTGTTTTTT. Its protein product is CASRSWREKLFF.

This sequence joins TRBV5-1 and TRBJ2-1; 12 bases align to TRBD2. CDR1 is SGHRS and CDR2 is YFSETQ in the germline V gene. Trimming at V came to 3 bases and at J to 8 bases, leaving 12 bases not matched to a gene. The CDR3 length is 17 residues. The CDR3 sequence: CASSSTSGGYYKDEQFF. The CDR3 nucleotides are TGCGCCAGCAGCTCTACTAGCGGGGGGTATTACAAGGATGAGCAGTTCTTC.

This clonotype was detected many times. CDR3 DNA: TGTGCCACCAGTGATCAACAGGATTCGTCTAATGAAAAACTGTTTTTT. Translating it yields CATSDQQDSSNEKLFF. This rearrangement joins TRBV24-1 to TRBJ1-4, with D perhaps TRBD1 (5 bases). Germline lookup yields CDR1 KGHDR and CDR2 SFDVKD. Trimming left V 3 bases short and J 3 bases short, with 13 bases between. The CDR3 sequence is 16 residues long.

This clonotype has ten or more counts. This chain uses TRBV7-3 with TRBJ2-3, with no clear D. Germline CDR1 reads SGHTA; CDR2 reads FQGTGA. The V end was cut by 4 bases, the J end by 2 bases, with 7 bases between. The CDR3 loop spans 13 amino acids. Here the CDR3 reads CASSSANTDTQYF. As DNA, the CDR3 is TGTGCCAGCAGCTCCGCAAACACAGATACGCAGTATTTT.